Below, 16 T cell receptor beta chains from the same sample are listed, as sequenced in a study of regulatory T cells in long-lasting Graves disease (dated by TCRdb to 2020 to 2022). Receptors were amplified or captured by multiplex PCR. The reads were generated on an Illumina HiSeq 4000. iRepertoire HTBI primers and Arm-PCR amplification of CDR3 regions were used to construct TCR beta libraries. TCRdb reran the public reads through fastp at Q25 and MiXCR, keeping productive beta chains. Each entry merges the rows of one CDR3 protein and shows their most common DNA and genes. This sample has approximately 400,000 distinct CDR3 sequences in its table, and just under 15% of those were observed once. The ten biggest clones cover 16% of the sample. In light of the paper, this sample's time point label describes: newly diagnosed GD, antithyroid drugs for less than 3 months. For both TCR sequencing and RNA sequencing, RNA was extracted from PBMCs in TRIzol.

Another study also made use of these data, one on T cells in Graves' hyperthyroidism and ophthalmopathy.

The material was peripheral blood mononuclear cells (PBMCs), obtained at new diagnosis, from a patient treated with antithyroid drugs. The receptors shown here come from a woman aged 25 to 45 with Graves disease. Donor details come from another sample of the same person, matched by shared clones.

This clonotype was observed many times. This sequence joins TRBV11-2 and TRBJ2-6; 13 bases align to TRBD2. V lost 5 bases and J lost 2; bases outside the gene matches: 9. The CDR3 consists of 19 residues. Germline CDR1 and CDR2: SGHAT and FQNNGV. CDR3 loop: CASSKHQLAGGPGANVLTF. The CDR3 DNA reads as TGTGCCAGCAGCAAACACCAACTAGCGGGAGGGCCTGGGGCCAACGTCCTGACTTTC.

This chain joins TRBV6-1 and TRBJ2-2; the D gene is possibly TRBD1 (6 bases). Germline V gene data show CDR1 as MNHNS and CDR2 as SASEGT. Trimming shortened V by 7 bases and J by 1 base, and 10 bases separated the two germline ends. This CDR3 has 14 residues. The CDR3 loop is CASTEGQNTGELFF. The CDR3 DNA reads TGTGCCAGCACCGAGGGACAGAACACCGGGGAGCTGTTTTTT.

This chain connects TRBV29-1 to TRBJ2-1; the D is unclear. V was clipped by 4 bases and J by 2 bases, with 15 bases between them. This CDR3 has 15 amino acids. Germline CDR1 and CDR2: SQVTM and ANQGSEA. CDR3 nucleotide sequence: TGCAGCGTTGGGGCCGTCCTAACGCCCTACAATGAGCAGTTCTTC. As protein: CSVGAVLTPYNEQFF.

The chain is built from TRBV28 and TRBJ2-7; D gene uncertain. Per the germline V gene, CDR1 is MDHEN and CDR2 is SYDVKM. The CDR3 runs to 16 residues. Trimming took off 5 bases at V and 0 bases at J, with 17 bases between the two ends. CDR3 DNA sequence: TGTGCCAGCAGTGTATTTCCGGCACTCTTCTCCTACGAGCAGTACTTC. As protein: CASSVFPALFSYEQYF. The full variable domain, completed using reference TRBV28 and TRBJ2-7, is DVKVTQSSRYLVKRTGEKVFLECVQDMDHENMFWYRQDPGLGLRLIYFSYDVKMKEKGDIPEGYSVSREKKERFSLILESASTNQTSMYLCASSVFPALFSYEQYFGPGTRLTVT.

This clonotype showed up just once. This clone may be a read error of a much larger clone one base away. The chain is built from TRBV27 and TRBJ2-1; TRBD2 matches 7 bases. Germline CDR1 reads MNHEY; CDR2 reads SMNVEV (reference sequence). CDR3 length equals 15 residues. The CDR3 DNA reads as TGTGCCAGCGGCGGGGGAGATTCCCTCTACAATGAGCAGCTCTTC. Protein: CASGGGDSLYNEQLF.

This clonotype has only a few counts. This rearrangement joins TRBV20-1 to TRBJ2-3, with D hard to call. This CDR3 has 13 residues. Trimming removed 0 bases at V and 4 bases at J, with 8 bases between. Germline V gives CDR1 DFQATT, CDR2 SNEGSKA (reference sequence). CDR3 DNA sequence: TGCAGTGCTAGAGATCGGTTGTCAGATACGCAGTATTTT. This translates into CSARDRLSDTQYF.

At least ten counts were recorded for this clonotype. V usage is TRBV20-1 and J usage is TRBJ2-1; D not certain. This CDR3 comprises 16 residues. Germline lookup yields CDR1 DFQATT and CDR2 SNEGSKA (reference sequence). Trimming removed 0 bases from V and 1 base from J, with 13 bases in between. CDR3 residues: CSARDFAGVSYNEQFF. The CDR3 DNA is TGCAGTGCTAGAGATTTTGCCGGAGTGTCCTACAATGAGCAGTTCTTC.

The rearrangement joins TRBV29-1 to TRBJ2-3, with 8 nucleotides matching TRBD2. From germline, CDR1 is SQVTM and CDR2 ANQGSEA. This CDR3 has 14 residues. Losses at the gene ends were 8 bases for V and 4 bases for J; bases not matched to a gene: 11. The CDR3 DNA is TGCAGCATGGACAGTGCCGGGGGGGCAGATACGCAGTATTTT. It yields the protein CSMDSAGGADTQYF.

This clonotype was picked up many times. The chain carries TRBV27 and TRBJ2-7, with 14 bases fitting TRBD2. CDR3 length: 18 residues. V shed 5 bases and J 6 bases; nucleotides not matched to a gene: 15. Germline V lookup: CDR1 MNHEY, CDR2 SMNVEV (reference sequence). The CDR3 DNA reads as TGTGCCAGCAGTCCCCAAGAACCGGGACTAGCGGGAGTTATCGAGCAGTACTTC. It codes for CASSPQEPGLAGVIEQYF.

The sample holds many counts of this clonotype. The CDR3 loop is CASRNGAYNEQFF. The CDR3 bases are TGTGCCAGCCGAAACGGAGCCTACAATGAGCAGTTCTTC. This chain links TRBV7-9 with TRBJ2-1, with no clear D. CDR1 is SEHNR and CDR2 is FQNEAQ in the germline V gene (reference sequence). The CDR3 is made up of 13 amino acids. The V gene lost 8 bases and the J gene lost 2 bases, with 10 bases spanning the gap.

The chain couples TRBV25-1 to TRBJ1-4; 12 bases map to TRBD1. The CDR3 runs to 16 residues. Germline trimming cut 6 bases from V and 8 bases from J; bases unmatched to any gene: 10. Germline values: CDR1 MGHDK, CDR2 SYGVNS. The CDR3 protein is CASRSKSGTGGEKLFF. CDR3 nucleotides: TGTGCCAGCAGAAGCAAATCCGGGACAGGGGGCGAAAAACTGTTTTTT.

The chain carries TRBV30 and TRBJ1-5; perhaps TRBD1 as D (5 bases). V lost 0 bases and J lost 7, with 7 bases in between. The CDR3 runs to 12 residues. Germline assignment: CDR1 GTSNPN and CDR2 SVGIG (reference sequence). As DNA, the CDR3 is TGTGCCTGGAGTGTCGGGGGACAGCCCCAGCATTTT. The encoded protein is CAWSVGGQPQHF.

This chain joins TRBV24-1 and TRBJ1-5; D not certain. The length of the CDR3 is 12 residues. Trimming took 4 bases from V and 3 from J, leaving 3 bases between them. In germline, CDR1 is KGHDR, CDR2 SFDVKD. This chain's CDR3 is CATSDYNQPQHF. The CDR3 DNA reads as TGTGCCACCAGTGACTACAATCAGCCCCAGCATTTT.

Comment on this clonotype: Germline and junction disagree at one end, which may indicate a read error. The chain combines TRBV5-6 with TRBJ2-2; 9 positions agree with TRBD2. Germline V lookup: CDR1 SGHDT, CDR2 YYEEEE. CDR3 size: 16 residues. CDR3 in amino acids: CASSLAGGPNIGELFF. CDR3 DNA sequence: TGTGCCAGCAGCTTAGCGGGAGGCCCCAACATCGGGGAGCTGTTTTTT.

This clonotype came up many times. This sequence joins TRBV11-3 and TRBJ2-2, with D perhaps TRBD2 (5 bases). Germline CDR1 SGHNT, CDR2 YENEEA. V was cut by 2 bases and J by 2 bases, with 6 bases left in between. This CDR3 region has 14 residues. The CDR3 DNA reads TGTGCCAGCAGCTTAAGCGGAAACACCGGGGAGCTGTTTTTT. It codes for CASSLSGNTGELFF.

This clonotype was counted many times. The V gene is TRBV28, the J gene TRBJ2-1; 8 nucleotides agree with TRBD2. This CDR3 region has 15 residues. Germline CDR1 MDHEN, CDR2 SYDVKM. The J segment lost 7 bases and the V segment lost 6 bases, leaving 11 bases of the junction unmatched. DNA of the CDR3: TGTGCCAGCAGATCCGGGACTAGGTCCCTGAATGAGCAGTTCTTC. Its protein product is CASRSGTRSLNEQFF.